Sequencing of this T cell receptor beta chain was carried out in a study of blood T cell repertoires in COVID-19. Overall study context: The United States, Italy and Spain supplied acute and convalescent COVID-19 samples. The cDNA or gDNA used as material had been derived from T cells, B-cell-depleted T cells, or PBMCs.

Methods used by the authors: Reference gene primer amplification gave estimated nucleated cell counts. Repertoires were generated with immunoSEQ multiplex PCR, while TCRdb's copy carries only in-frame clones and drops some. V and J calls and clone size are those listed in that table; D and trimming were worked out from the DNA. The data contain under 350,000 clones, 80% to 90% of them seen just once; the ten biggest clones take up about 4.6%. Trimming removed 2 bases at V and 6 bases at J, with 13 bases between. The germline gives CDR1 WSHSY, CDR2 SAAADI. The CDR3 is made up of 14 amino acids. The specimen was peripheral blood. The TCR sequence derives from a man aged 40-55 years with acute or convalescent COVID-19. This chain links TRBV10-2 with TRBJ1-1; D not resolved. CDR3 nucleotides: TGCGCCAGCAGTGAGGATGACCTAGGCCCTGAAGCTTTCTTT. It encodes CASSEDDLGPEAFF.